Shown below are 24 T cell receptor beta chains from a single sample sequenced in a study of T cells after yellow fever vaccination. From the 5' RACE reads, TCRdb called clonotypes with MiXCR, one entry per CDR3 protein. The data show some 240,000 distinct CDR3 sequences, approximately 3.3% seen once. Sequencing used CD4+ T cells sorted from PBMCs, obtained 10 days after the yellow fever booster vaccination. The receptor source for this set is a young man who received the YFV17D yellow fever vaccine.

The V call is TRBV5-6, the J call TRBJ1-5; TRBD1 might be the D (5 bases). V was cut by 1 base and J by 7 bases, with 12 bases left in between. The germline gives CDR1 SGHDT, CDR2 YYEEEE. This CDR3 contains 14 residues. The CDR3 bases are TGTGCCAGCAGCTTGCTCGGGGGGACCCAGCCCCAGCATTTT. Translated: CASSLLGGTQPQHF.

This chain links TRBV30 with TRBJ2-1, with D possibly TRBD1 on 5 matching bases. This CDR3 has 13 amino acids. The germline V gene encodes CDR1 GTSNPN and CDR2 SVGIG (reference sequence). V lost 3 bases to trimming and J lost 7 bases, with 13 bases between them. The CDR3 nucleotides are TGTGCCTGGAGCCCCGACTCAGGGAATGAGCAGTTCTTC. It codes for CAWSPDSGNEQFF.

This clonotype came up a few times. V gene TRBV20-1 combines with J gene TRBJ1-5; 7 nucleotides agree with TRBD1. CDR3 length equals 13 residues. The ends lost 3 bases at V and 4 bases at J; junction bases unmatched: 3. Germline CDR1 reads DFQATT; CDR2 reads SNEGSKA (reference sequence). CDR3 bases: TGCAGTGCTAGGACAGGGTCGAATCAGCCCCAGCATTTT. Translating gives CSARTGSNQPQHF.

This clonotype occurred a few times. The chain combines TRBV7-9 with TRBJ2-7; 7 nucleotides agree with TRBD2. Germline-derived CDR1 and CDR2 are SEHNR and FQNEAQ (reference sequence). The CDR3 is 15 amino acids. Losses at the gene ends were 1 base for V and 1 base for J; bases not matched to a gene: 4. The chain's CDR3 is CASSLESGGSYEQYF. CDR3 DNA: TGTGCCAGCAGCTTAGAGTCCGGGGGGTCCTACGAGCAGTACTTC.

This clonotype has a handful of counts. The V gene is TRBV11-1, the J gene TRBJ2-5; 8 nucleotides line up with TRBD1. Germline V gene lookup returns CDR1 SGHAT and CDR2 FQDESV (reference sequence). With 5 bases clipped from V and 3 bases from J, the junction kept 11 bases outside the gene matches. The CDR3 covers 16 residues. The CDR3 here is CASSQDRAFKKETQYF. The CDR3 region has the DNA TGTGCCAGCAGCCAGGACAGGGCATTTAAAAAAGAGACCCAGTACTTC.

This clonotype was seen many times. The chain employs TRBV10-3 and TRBJ2-3, with D tentatively TRBD2 (5 bases). Per germline, CDR1 ENHRY and CDR2 SYGVKD. V shed 8 bases and J shed 1 base, with 16 bases lying between them. The CDR3 has 15 residues. The CDR3 is CAISEGAYGTDTQYF. The CDR3 DNA sequence: TGTGCCATCTCCGAGGGAGCGTACGGCACAGATACGCAGTATTTT.

This clonotype was detected ten times or more. V and J are TRBV5-1 and TRBJ2-2; D gene unclear. The V end lost 0 bases, the J end lost 0 bases, and 6 bases lay between the germline ends. CDR1 and CDR2 from the germline V gene are SGHRS and YFSETQ. The CDR3 extends over 15 amino acids. Written as DNA, the CDR3 is TGCGCCAGCAGCTTGGGGGTCACGAACACCGGGGAGCTGTTTTTT. It yields the protein CASSLGVTNTGELFF. Looking up the rest from reference TRBV5-1 and TRBJ2-2 gives the full variable domain: KAGVTQTPRYLIKTRGQQVTLSCSPISGHRSVSWYQQTPGQGLQFLFEYFSETQRNKGNFPGRFSGRQFSNSRSEMNVSTLELGDSALYLCASSLGVTNTGELFFGEGSRLTVL.

This clonotype was recorded many times. This sequence joins TRBV29-1 and TRBJ2-3; D is unresolved. The CDR3 runs 12 residues. Trimming took 0 bases from V and 7 from J, leaving 8 bases between them. The germline gives CDR1 SQVTM, CDR2 ANQGSEA. CDR3 coding DNA: TGCAGCGTTGAAGATACCTCTAATACGCAGTATTTT. This codes for CSVEDTSNTQYF.

This clonotype has just a few counts. The chain has TRBV4-3 and TRBJ2-3; the D is unclear. V was shortened by 0 bases and J by 3 bases, with 7 bases between the two germline ends. Germline lookup yields CDR1 LGHNA and CDR2 YSLEER. The length of the CDR3 is 14 residues. The CDR3 is CASSQDPSTDTQYF. For the CDR3, the DNA is TGCGCCAGCAGCCAAGATCCGTCGACAGATACGCAGTATTTT.

This clonotype was counted between two and nine times. This sequence joins TRBV6-6 and TRBJ1-5; maybe TRBD1 (5 bases). The length of the CDR3 is 15 residues. Germline CDR1 MNHNY, CDR2 SVGAGI (reference sequence). The V end was cut by 6 bases, the J end by 0 bases, with 12 bases between. The CDR3 spells CASSRDSYSNQPQHF. For the CDR3, the DNA is TGTGCCAGCAGCCGCGACAGCTATAGCAATCAGCCCCAGCATTTT.

This clonotype was recorded at least ten times. V and J are TRBV5-4 and TRBJ2-5; tentatively, D is TRBD2 (5 bases). Trimming stripped 4 bases from V and 2 bases from J, with 6 bases between. Germline lookup yields CDR1 SGHNT and CDR2 YYREEE (reference sequence). CDR3 size: 12 residues. The CDR3 DNA reads TGTGCCAGCAGCGGGAGTCAAGAGACCCAGTACTTC. Translation: CASSGSQETQYF.

This clonotype was recorded a few times. This chain's CDR3 is CASSLGPGGSSTDTQYF. CDR3 coding DNA: TGTGCCAGCAGTTTAGGTCCCGGGGGCTCTAGCACAGATACGCAGTATTTT. The chain has TRBV12-3 or TRBV12-4 and TRBJ2-3; the D gene could be TRBD1 or TRBD2 (6 bases each). The CDR3 is made up of 17 amino acids. The V end lost 1 base, the J end lost 0 bases, and 14 bases lay between the germline ends.

The rearrangement links TRBV6-1 to TRBJ1-5; D not certain. The CDR3 sequence is 17 residues long. V was trimmed by 3 bases and J by 2 bases, leaving 17 bases between them. CDR1 and CDR2 (germline): MNHNS, SASEGT. The CDR3 region has the DNA TGTGCCAGCAGTGAGTTCACCAGACCGGGTGGCAATCAGCCCCAGCATTTT. This encodes CASSEFTRPGGNQPQHF.

The chain recombines TRBV4-1 with TRBJ1-2; no firm D call. This CDR3 contains 14 residues. V lost 1 base and J 8 bases, leaving 14 bases between the germline ends. From germline, CDR1 is MGHRA and CDR2 YSYEKL. The CDR3 bases are TGCGCCAGCAGCCAAGTTGGCCAACTGTTCGGCTACACCTTC. This encodes CASSQVGQLFGYTF.

This clonotype turned up a few times. The chain links TRBV12-3 or TRBV12-4 to TRBJ1-5; no reliable D call. Trimming stripped 5 bases from V and 3 bases from J, with 14 bases between. The CDR3 has 15 amino acids. CDR3 nucleotides: TGTGCCAGCAGTCTAGGACCTCAGAACAATCAGCCCCAGCATTTT. Translating gives CASSLGPQNNQPQHF.

This clonotype was detected many times. CDR3: CASPQKVSPLHF. CDR3 in DNA: TGTGCCAGTCCACAGAAAGTATCACCCCTCCACTTT. The chain couples TRBV7-3 to TRBJ1-6; D gene uncertain. Germline CDR1 SGHTA, CDR2 FQGTGA. V was trimmed by 9 bases and J by 10 bases, leaving 13 bases between them. This CDR3 is 12 amino acids long.

The V gene is TRBV28, the J gene TRBJ2-1; D call uncertain. Per germline, CDR1 MDHEN and CDR2 SYDVKM. The V end lost 3 bases, the J end lost 3 bases, and 6 bases lay between the germline ends. CDR3 length equals 13 residues. The CDR3 loop reads CASSFHGYNEQFF. DNA of the CDR3: TGTGCCAGCAGTTTCCACGGCTACAATGAGCAGTTCTTC.

J is TRBJ2-5 and V is TRBV6-5; D might be TRBD1 or TRBD2, each matching 5 bases. The CDR3 consists of 16 residues. V dropped 7 bases and J dropped 4 bases, with 22 bases sitting between them. CDR1 is MNHEY and CDR2 is SVGAGI in the germline V gene. The CDR3 here is CASTSHGAKGIETQYF. CDR3 sequence (DNA): TGTGCCAGCACCTCCCACGGGGCGAAGGGGATAGAGACCCAGTACTTC.

This clonotype was seen at least ten times. The chain has TRBV5-1 and TRBJ1-1; D might be TRBD1 (5 bases). This CDR3 has 14 residues. Trimming stripped 1 base from V and 1 base from J, with 8 bases between. In germline, CDR1 is SGHRS, CDR2 YFSETQ. The DNA for the CDR3 is TGCGCCAGCAGCTTGTGGGGGAAGAACACTGAAGCTTTCTTT. It is translated as CASSLWGKNTEAFF.

This clonotype was seen only a few times. The rearrangement joins TRBV12-3 or TRBV12-4 to TRBJ1-6, with D unclear. Between the trimmed V and J ends, which lost 3 bases and 17 bases, there was a span of 14 bases. This CDR3 has 12 amino acids. This CDR3 is CASSFRVGIVHF. The CDR3 nucleotides read TGTGCCAGCAGTTTTCGAGTGGGGATAGTCCACTTT.

In its sample, this clonotype was seen a few times. J is TRBJ2-1 and V is TRBV5-4, with TRBD1 identical over 7 bases. The V gene's germline CDR1 is SGHNT and CDR2 YYREEE (reference sequence). The trim removed 4 bases at V and 6 bases at J, leaving 7 bases unmatched. This CDR3 has 14 residues. CDR3 amino acids: CASSPLTGFNEQFF. For the CDR3, the DNA is TGTGCCAGCAGCCCCTTGACAGGGTTCAATGAGCAGTTCTTC.

This clonotype has more than one count but fewer than ten. V is TRBV30 and J is TRBJ1-1; D unresolved. V was pared by 3 bases and J by 10 bases, with 12 bases between. The CDR3 covers 11 residues. The V gene's germline CDR1 is GTSNPN and CDR2 SVGIG (reference sequence). The CDR3 is CAWSDGEVAFF. Here the CDR3 DNA reads TGTGCCTGGAGCGACGGAGAGGTAGCTTTCTTT.

This clonotype was seen repeatedly, ten times or more. This rearrangement joins TRBV4-1 to TRBJ1-6, with TRBD1 matching 7 bases. The trim removed 1 base at V and 8 bases at J, leaving 5 bases unmatched. Germline values: CDR1 MGHRA, CDR2 YSYEKL. The CDR3 sequence is 15 residues long. The DNA of the CDR3 is TGCGCCAGCAGCCAAGGTCGGCAGGGGGATTCACCCCTCCACTTT. Translation: CASSQGRQGDSPLHF.

This clonotype has ten or more counts. The chain is built from TRBV29-1 and TRBJ2-5; 7 bases agree with TRBD2. The V gene end was trimmed by 4 bases and the J gene end by 4 bases; junction bases not matched to a gene: 6. The CDR3 runs to 13 residues. Germline V gene sequence: CDR1 SQVTM, CDR2 ANQGSEA. This chain's CDR3 is CSVGGGRGETQYF. In DNA, the CDR3 is TGCAGCGTTGGCGGGGGTCGGGGAGAGACCCAGTACTTC.